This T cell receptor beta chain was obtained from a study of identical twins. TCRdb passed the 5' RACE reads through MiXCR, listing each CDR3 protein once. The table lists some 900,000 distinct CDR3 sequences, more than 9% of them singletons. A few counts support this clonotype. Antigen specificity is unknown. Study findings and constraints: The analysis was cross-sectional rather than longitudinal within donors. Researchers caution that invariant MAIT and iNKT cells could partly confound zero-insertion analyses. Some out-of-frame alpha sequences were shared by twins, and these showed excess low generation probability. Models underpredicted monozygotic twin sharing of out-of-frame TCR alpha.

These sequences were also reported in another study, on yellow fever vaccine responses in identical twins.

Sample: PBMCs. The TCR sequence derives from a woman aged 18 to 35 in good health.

The CDR3 loop reads CASSYSGLTTNEKLFF. DNA for the CDR3: TGTGCCAGCAGTTACTCCGGACTGACAACTAATGAAAAACTGTTTTTT. The V call is TRBV6-5, the J call TRBJ1-4, with D unresolved. Between the trimmed V and J ends, which lost 0 bases and 0 bases, there was a span of 8 bases. CDR3 size: 16 residues. CDR1 MNHEY and CDR2 SVGAGI come from the germline V gene.